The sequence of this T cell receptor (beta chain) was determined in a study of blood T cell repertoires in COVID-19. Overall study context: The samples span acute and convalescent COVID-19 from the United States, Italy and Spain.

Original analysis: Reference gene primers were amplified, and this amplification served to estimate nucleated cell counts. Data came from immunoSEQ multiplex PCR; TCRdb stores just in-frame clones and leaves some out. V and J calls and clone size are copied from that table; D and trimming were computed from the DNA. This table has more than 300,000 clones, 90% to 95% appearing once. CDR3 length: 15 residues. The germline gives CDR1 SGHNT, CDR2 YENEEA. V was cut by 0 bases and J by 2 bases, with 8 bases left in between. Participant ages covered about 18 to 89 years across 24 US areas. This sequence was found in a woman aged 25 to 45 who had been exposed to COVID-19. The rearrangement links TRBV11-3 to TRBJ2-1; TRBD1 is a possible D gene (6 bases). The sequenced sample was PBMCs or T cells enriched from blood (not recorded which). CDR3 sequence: CASSLDRGPYNEQFF. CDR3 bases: TGTGCCAGCAGCTTAGACAGGGGTCCCTACAATGAGCAGTTCTTC.